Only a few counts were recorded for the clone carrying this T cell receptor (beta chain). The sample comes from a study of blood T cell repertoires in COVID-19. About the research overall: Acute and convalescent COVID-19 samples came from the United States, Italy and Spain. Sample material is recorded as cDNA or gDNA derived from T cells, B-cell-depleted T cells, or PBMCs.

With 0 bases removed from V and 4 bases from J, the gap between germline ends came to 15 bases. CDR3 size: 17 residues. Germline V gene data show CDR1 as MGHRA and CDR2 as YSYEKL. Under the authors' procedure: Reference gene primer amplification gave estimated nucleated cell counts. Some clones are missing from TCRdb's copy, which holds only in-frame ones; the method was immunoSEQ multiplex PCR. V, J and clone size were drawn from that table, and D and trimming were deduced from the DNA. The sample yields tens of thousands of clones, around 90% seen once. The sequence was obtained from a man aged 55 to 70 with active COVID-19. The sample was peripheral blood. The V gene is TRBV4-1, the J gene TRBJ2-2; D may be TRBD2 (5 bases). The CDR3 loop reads CASSQEATPAGTGELFF. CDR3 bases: TGCGCCAGCAGCCAAGAGGCCACACCGGCGGGCACCGGGGAGCTGTTTTTT.